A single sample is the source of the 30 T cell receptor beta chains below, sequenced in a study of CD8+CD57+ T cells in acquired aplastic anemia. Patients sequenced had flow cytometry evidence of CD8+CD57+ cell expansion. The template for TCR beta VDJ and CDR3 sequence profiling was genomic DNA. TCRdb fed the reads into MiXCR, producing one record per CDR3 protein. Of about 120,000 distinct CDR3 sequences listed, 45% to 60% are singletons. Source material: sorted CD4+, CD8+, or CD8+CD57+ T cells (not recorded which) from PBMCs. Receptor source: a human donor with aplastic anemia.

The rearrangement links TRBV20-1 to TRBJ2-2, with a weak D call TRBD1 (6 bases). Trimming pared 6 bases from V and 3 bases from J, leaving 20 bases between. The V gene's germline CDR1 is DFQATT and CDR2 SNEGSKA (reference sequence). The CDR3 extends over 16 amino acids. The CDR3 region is CSATSAGASYTGELFF. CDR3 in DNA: TGCAGTGCCACCAGTGCAGGGGCCAGTTACACCGGGGAGCTGTTTTTT.

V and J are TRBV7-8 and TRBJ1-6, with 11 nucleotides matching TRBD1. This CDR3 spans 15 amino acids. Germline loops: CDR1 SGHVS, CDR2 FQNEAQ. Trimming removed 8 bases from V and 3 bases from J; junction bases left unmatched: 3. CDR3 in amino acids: CASVGTGGYNSPLHF. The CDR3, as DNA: TGTGCCAGCGTGGGGACAGGGGGCTATAATTCACCCCTCCACTTT.

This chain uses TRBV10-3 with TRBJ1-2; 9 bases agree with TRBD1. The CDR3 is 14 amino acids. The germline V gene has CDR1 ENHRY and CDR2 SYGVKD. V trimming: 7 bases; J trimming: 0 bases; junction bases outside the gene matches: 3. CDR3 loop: CAITRTGANYGYTF. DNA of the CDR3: TGTGCCATCACTAGGACAGGGGCTAACTATGGCTACACCTTC.

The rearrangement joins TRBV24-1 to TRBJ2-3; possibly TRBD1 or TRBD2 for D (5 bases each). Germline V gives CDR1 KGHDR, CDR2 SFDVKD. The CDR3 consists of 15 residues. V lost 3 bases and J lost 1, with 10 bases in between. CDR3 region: CATSDVRGGTDTQYF. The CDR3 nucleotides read TGTGCCACCAGTGATGTTAGGGGAGGCACAGATACGCAGTATTTT.

CDR3 sequence (DNA): TGTGCCACCAGTGATCCTGGACAGGGTAACTATGGCTACACCTTC. Protein sequence: CATSDPGQGNYGYTF. V usage is TRBV24-1 and J usage is TRBJ1-2; TRBD1 matches 8 bases. This CDR3 contains 15 residues. The J segment lost 1 base and the V segment lost 3 bases, leaving 3 bases of the junction unmatched. Germline V lookup: CDR1 KGHDR, CDR2 SFDVKD.

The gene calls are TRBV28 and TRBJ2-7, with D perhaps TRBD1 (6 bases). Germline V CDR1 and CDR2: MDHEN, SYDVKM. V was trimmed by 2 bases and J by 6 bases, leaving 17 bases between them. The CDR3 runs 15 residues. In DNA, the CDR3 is TGTGCCAGCAGTTTAGGGGGCGCAGGAGCACCCGAGCAGTACTTC. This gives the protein CASSLGGAGAPEQYF.

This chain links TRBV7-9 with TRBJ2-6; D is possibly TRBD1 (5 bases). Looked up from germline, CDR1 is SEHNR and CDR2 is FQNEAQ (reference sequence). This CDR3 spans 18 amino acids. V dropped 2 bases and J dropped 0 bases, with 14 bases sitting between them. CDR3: CASSLNTRASSGANVLTF. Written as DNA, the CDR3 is TGTGCCAGCAGCTTAAATACCAGGGCGAGCTCTGGGGCCAACGTCCTGACTTTC.

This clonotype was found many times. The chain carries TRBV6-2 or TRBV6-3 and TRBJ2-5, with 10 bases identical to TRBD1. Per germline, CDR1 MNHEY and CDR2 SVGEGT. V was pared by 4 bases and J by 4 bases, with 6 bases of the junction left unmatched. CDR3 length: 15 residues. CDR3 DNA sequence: TGTGCCAGCAGTTCCGGGACAGGGGACCCAGAGACCCAGTACTTC. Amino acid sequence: CASSSGTGDPETQYF.

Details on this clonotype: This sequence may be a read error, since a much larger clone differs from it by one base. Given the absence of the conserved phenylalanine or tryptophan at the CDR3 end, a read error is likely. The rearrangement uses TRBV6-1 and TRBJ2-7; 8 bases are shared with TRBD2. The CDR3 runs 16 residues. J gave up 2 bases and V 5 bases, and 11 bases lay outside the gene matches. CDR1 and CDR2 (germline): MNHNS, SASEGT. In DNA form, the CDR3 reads TGTGCCAGCAGTCCCCTTGGGGCGGGGGGTCCCTACGAGCAGTACCTC. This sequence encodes CASSPLGAGGPYEQYL.

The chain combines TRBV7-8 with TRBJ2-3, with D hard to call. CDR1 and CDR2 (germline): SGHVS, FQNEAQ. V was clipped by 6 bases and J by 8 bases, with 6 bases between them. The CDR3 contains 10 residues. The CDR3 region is CASSEFTQYF. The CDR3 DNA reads TGTGCCAGCAGTGAGTTTACGCAGTATTTT.

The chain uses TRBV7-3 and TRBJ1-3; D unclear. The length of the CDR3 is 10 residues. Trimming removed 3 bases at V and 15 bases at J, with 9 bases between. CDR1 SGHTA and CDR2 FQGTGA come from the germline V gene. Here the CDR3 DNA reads TGTGCCAGCAGCTTCCGGTACTCATATTTT. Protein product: CASSFRYSYF.

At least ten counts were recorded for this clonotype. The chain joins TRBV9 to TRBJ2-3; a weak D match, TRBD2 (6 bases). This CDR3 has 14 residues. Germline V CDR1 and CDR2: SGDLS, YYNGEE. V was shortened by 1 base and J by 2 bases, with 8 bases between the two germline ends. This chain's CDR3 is CASSVREYTDTQYF. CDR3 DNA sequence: TGTGCCAGCAGCGTACGGGAGTACACAGATACGCAGTATTTT.

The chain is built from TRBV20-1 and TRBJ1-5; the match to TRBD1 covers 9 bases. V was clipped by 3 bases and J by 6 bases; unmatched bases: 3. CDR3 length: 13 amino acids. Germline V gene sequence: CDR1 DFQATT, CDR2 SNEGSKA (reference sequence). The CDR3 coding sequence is TGCAGTGCTAGGGGACAGGGAGGTCAGCCCCAGCATTTT. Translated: CSARGQGGQPQHF.

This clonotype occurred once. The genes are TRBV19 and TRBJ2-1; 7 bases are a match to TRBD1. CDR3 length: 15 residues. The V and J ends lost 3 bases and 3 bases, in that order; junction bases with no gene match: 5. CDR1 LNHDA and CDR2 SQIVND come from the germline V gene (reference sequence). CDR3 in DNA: TGTGCCAGTAGTATGAAGGGGGACAGCTACAATGAGCAGTTCTTC. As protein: CASSMKGDSYNEQFF. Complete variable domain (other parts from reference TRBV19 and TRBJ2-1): DGGITQSPKYLFRKEGQNVTLSCEQNLNHDAMYWYRQDPGQGLRLIYYSQIVNDFQKGDIAEGYSVSREKKESFPLTVTSAQKNPTAFYLCASSMKGDSYNEQFFGPGTRLTVL.

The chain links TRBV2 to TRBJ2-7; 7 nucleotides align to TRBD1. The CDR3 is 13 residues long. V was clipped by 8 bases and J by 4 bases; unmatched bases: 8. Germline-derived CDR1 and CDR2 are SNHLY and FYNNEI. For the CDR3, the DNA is TGTGCCAGCCTTACCGGGACAGAATACGAGCAGTACTTC. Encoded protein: CASLTGTEYEQYF.

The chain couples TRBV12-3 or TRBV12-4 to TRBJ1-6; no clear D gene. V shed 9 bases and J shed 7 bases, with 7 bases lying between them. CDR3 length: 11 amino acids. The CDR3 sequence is CASRGNSPLHF. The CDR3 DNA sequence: TGTGCCAGTAGAGGGAATTCACCCCTCCACTTT.

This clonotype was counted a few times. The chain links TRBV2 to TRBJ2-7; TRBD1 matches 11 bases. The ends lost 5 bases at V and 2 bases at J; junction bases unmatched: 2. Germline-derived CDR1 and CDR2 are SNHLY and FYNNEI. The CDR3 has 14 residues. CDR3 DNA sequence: TGTGCCAGCAGTAGGGACAGGGGGACCTACGAGCAGTACTTC. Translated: CASSRDRGTYEQYF.

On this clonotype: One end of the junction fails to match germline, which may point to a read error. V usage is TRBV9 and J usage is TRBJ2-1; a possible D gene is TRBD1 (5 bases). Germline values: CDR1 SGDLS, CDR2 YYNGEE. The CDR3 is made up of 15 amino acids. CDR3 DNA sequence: TGTGCCAGCAGCGTAGGTGGGGCAGCCGTCAATGAGCAGTTATTC. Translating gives CASSVGGAAVNEQLF.

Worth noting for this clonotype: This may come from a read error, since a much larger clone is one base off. CDR3 loop: CACSFWAGGTEAFF. CDR3 bases: TGTGCCTGCAGTTTCTGGGCAGGGGGCACTGAAGCTTTCTTT. The chain employs TRBV12-3 or TRBV12-4 and TRBJ1-1; 7 nucleotides align to TRBD1. This CDR3 contains 14 residues.

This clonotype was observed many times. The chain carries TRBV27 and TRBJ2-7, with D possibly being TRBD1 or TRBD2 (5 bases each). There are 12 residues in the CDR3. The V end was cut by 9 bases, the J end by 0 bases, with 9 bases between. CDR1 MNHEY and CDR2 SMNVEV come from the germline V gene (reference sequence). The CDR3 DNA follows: TGTGCCAGTTGGGACGTCTCCTACGAGCAGTACTTC. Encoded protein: CASWDVSYEQYF.

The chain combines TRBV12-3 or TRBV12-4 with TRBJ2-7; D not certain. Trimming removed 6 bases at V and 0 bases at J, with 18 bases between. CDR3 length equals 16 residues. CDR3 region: CASSPNPGKSSYEQYF. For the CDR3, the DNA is TGTGCCAGCAGCCCTAATCCTGGCAAGAGCTCCTACGAGCAGTACTTC.

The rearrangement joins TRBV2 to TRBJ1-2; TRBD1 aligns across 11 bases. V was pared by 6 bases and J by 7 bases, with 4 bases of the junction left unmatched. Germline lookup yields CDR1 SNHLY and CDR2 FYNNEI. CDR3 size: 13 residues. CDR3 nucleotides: TGTGCCAGCAGGGACAGGGGGCATGGTGGCTACACCTTC. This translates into CASRDRGHGGYTF. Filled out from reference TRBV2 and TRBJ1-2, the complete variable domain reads EPEVTQTPSHQVTQMGQEVILRCVPISNHLYFYWYRQILGQKVEFLVSFYNNEISEKSEIFDDQFSVERPDGSNFTLKIRSTKLEDSAMYFCASRDRGHGGYTFGSGTRLTVV.

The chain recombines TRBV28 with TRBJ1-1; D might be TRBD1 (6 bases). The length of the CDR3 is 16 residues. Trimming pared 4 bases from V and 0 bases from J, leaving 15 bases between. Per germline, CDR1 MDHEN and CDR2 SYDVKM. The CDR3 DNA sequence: TGTGCCAGCAGTTCCCCCCGACAGGCCGTGAACACTGAAGCTTTCTTT. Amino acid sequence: CASSSPRQAVNTEAFF.

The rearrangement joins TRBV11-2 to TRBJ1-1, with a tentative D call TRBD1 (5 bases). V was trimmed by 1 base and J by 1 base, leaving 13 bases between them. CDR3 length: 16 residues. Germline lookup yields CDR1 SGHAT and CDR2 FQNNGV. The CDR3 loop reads CASSLVAGLTNTEAFF. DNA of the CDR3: TGTGCCAGCAGCTTAGTGGCAGGGCTAACGAACACTGAAGCTTTCTTT. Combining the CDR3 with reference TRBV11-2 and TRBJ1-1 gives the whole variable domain EAGVAQSPRYKIIEKRQSVAFWCNPISGHATLYWYQQILGQGPKLLIQFQNNGVVDDSQLPKDRFSAERLKGVDSTLKIQPAKLEDSAVYLCASSLVAGLTNTEAFFGQGTRLTVV.

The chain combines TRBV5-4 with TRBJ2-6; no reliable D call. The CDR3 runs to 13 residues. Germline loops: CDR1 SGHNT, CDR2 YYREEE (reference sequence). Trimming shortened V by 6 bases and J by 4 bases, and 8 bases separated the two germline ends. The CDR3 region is CASIDPGANVLTF. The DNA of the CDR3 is TGTGCCAGCATAGATCCCGGGGCCAACGTCCTGACTTTC.

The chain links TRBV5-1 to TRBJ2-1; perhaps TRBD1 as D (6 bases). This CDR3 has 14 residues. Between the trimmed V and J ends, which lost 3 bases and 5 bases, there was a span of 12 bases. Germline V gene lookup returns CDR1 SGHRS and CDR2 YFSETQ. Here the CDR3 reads CASSSRQANNEQFF. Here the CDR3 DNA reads TGCGCCAGCAGCTCCAGACAGGCTAACAATGAGCAGTTCTTC. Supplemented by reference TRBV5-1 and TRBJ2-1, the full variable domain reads KAGVTQTPRYLIKTRGQQVTLSCSPISGHRSVSWYQQTPGQGLQFLFEYFSETQRNKGNFPGRFSGRQFSNSRSEMNVSTLELGDSALYLCASSSRQANNEQFFGPGTRLTVL.

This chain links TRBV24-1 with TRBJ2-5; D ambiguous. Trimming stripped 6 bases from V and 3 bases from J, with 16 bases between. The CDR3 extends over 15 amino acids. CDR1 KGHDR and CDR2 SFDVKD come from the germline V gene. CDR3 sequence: CATSLAVDGEETQYF. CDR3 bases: TGTGCCACCAGTCTCGCAGTAGATGGGGAAGAGACCCAGTACTTC.

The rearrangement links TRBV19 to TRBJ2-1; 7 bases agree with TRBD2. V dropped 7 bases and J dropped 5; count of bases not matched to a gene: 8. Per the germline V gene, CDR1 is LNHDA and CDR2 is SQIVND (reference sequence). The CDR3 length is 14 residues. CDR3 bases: TGTGCCAGTATGGGGGGGACCTGGGACAATGAGCAGTTCTTC. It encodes CASMGGTWDNEQFF.

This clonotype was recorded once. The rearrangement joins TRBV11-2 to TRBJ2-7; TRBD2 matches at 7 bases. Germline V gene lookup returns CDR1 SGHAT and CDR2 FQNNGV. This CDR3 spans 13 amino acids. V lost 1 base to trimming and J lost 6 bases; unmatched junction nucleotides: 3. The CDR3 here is CASSLGGEGEQYF. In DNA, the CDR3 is TGTGCCAGCAGCTTAGGGGGGGAGGGCGAGCAGTACTTC.

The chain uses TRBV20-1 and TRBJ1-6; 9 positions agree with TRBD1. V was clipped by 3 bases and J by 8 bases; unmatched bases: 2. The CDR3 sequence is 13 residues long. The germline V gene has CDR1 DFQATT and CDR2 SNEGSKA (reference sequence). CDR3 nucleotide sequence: TGCAGTGCTAGCCGGGACAGGGATTCACCCCTCCACTTT. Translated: CSASRDRDSPLHF.